This TCR beta chain was profiled in a study of Ad26.COV2.S vaccination and SARS-CoV-2 variants. About the research overall: Ad26.COV2.S given intramuscularly, once or twice 56 days apart. Overall study findings and caveats: Substantial response breadth was reportedly seen for spike-specific CD8+ and CD4+ T cells after vaccination. Recipients of vaccine and of placebo showed similar breadth of their non-spike TCR repertoires. An underestimation of total T cell responses may have resulted from the TCR breadth and depth analyses.

The CDR3 covers 15 residues. Germline CDR1 reads SGDLS; CDR2 reads YYNGEE. The germline V and J ends were trimmed by 0 bases and 5 bases, with 15 bases remaining between them. Sample treatment: some 20 received Ad26.COV2.S at low or high dose, single or two shots; about 5 received placebo; per-sample allocation not given. Samples analyzed were those drawn on day 63 after the first vaccine or placebo injection. Concerning this clone itself: Its antigen is currently unknown.

The data were produced by immunoSEQ multiplex PCR, yet TCRdb's version contains in-frame clones alone and is incomplete. The data show roughly 350,000 clones, about 88% seen once. Sequenced material: peripheral blood, taken in a trial of Ad26.COV2.S vaccine versus placebo. This TCR was sampled from a person aged 18-60 years who received the Ad26.COV2.S COVID-19 vaccine or a placebo. The rearrangement joins TRBV9 to TRBJ2-7; possibly TRBD2 for D (5 bases). CDR3 in amino acids: CASSVEGEGRNEQYF. The DNA for the CDR3 is TGTGCCAGCAGCGTAGAGGGAGAAGGGAGAAACGAGCAGTACTTC.